One and the same sample provided the 30 T cell receptor beta chains below, sequenced in a study of CD8 T cells in ankylosing spondylitis. TCRdb called the 5' RACE reads again in MiXCR, with one record for every CDR3 protein. The repertoire holds about 130,000 distinct CDR3 sequences, with 7% to 10% as singletons. The material sequenced was blood, either unsorted or a sorted T cell fraction (not recorded which). Receptors were obtained from a male donor with ankylosing spondylitis or in good health (not recorded which).

This clonotype appeared a single time. Mismatch with germline at one junction end may stem from a read error. The chain links TRBV12-3 or TRBV12-4 to TRBJ2-1; TRBD1 might be the D (5 bases). This CDR3 is built from 12 residues. CDR3 protein: CAGSLGPSEQFF. The CDR3 DNA reads TGTGCCGGCAGTTTGGGGCCGAGTGAGCAGTTCTTC.

This clonotype was observed many times. CDR3 coding DNA: TGTGCCAGCAGCCAAACGGTTATCGGTAATGAAAAACTGTTTTTT. This gives the protein CASSQTVIGNEKLFF. This chain uses TRBV3-1 with TRBJ1-4; D is uncertain. Trimming took off 2 bases at V and 4 bases at J, with 11 bases between the two ends. Germline V gene lookup returns CDR1 LGHDT and CDR2 YNNKEL (reference sequence). There are 15 residues in the CDR3.

This clonotype was seen a single time. The chain links TRBV12-2 to TRBJ1-1; the table's D gene call, TRBD1, was not cross checked with the DNA. TRBV12-2 is listed as a pseudogene. The CDR3 totals 18 residues. Here the CDR3 DNA reads TGTGCAAGTCGCTTATCTATCTATTTTTACAGGGATTACACTGAAGCTTTCTTT. As protein: CASRLSIYFYRDYTEAFF.

V usage is TRBV20-1 and J usage is TRBJ2-7, with 11 positions matching TRBD1. The CDR3 length is 14 residues. The V gene's germline CDR1 is DFQATT and CDR2 SNEGSKA (reference sequence). V lost 3 bases to trimming and J lost 4 bases; unmatched junction nucleotides: 5. The CDR3 loop is CSAREDRGLYEQYF. The CDR3 DNA sequence: TGCAGTGCTAGGGAGGACAGGGGGCTTTACGAGCAGTACTTC.

This clonotype was counted ten times or more. This sequence joins TRBV4-2 and TRBJ1-4; TRBD1 aligns across 11 bases. CDR3 length: 16 amino acids. Germline trimming cut 3 bases from V and 6 bases from J; bases unmatched to any gene: 6. Per germline, CDR1 LGHNA and CDR2 YNFKEQ. In nucleotides, the CDR3 is TGTGCCAGCAGCCACTCGACGGGACAGGGGGATGAAAAACTGTTTTTT. The encoded protein is CASSHSTGQGDEKLFF.

The V call is TRBV20-1, the J call TRBJ1-1, with 9 bases identical to TRBD1. Germline V lookup: CDR1 DFQATT, CDR2 SNEGSKA (reference sequence). CDR3 length: 14 residues. The V segment lost 6 bases and the J segment 3 bases; nucleotides outside the gene matches: 8. The CDR3 loop reads CSARTGAGDTEAFF. The DNA of the CDR3 is TGCAGTGCCCGGACAGGGGCTGGGGACACTGAAGCTTTCTTT.

This clonotype was counted many times. The J gene is TRBJ2-3, the V gene TRBV5-1; TRBD2 might be the D (6 bases). This CDR3 is 16 amino acids long. From germline, CDR1 is SGHRS and CDR2 YFSETQ. V gave up 7 bases and J gave up 2 bases, with 20 bases separating them. The CDR3 loop reads CASVNTGGLPTDTQYF. The CDR3 nucleotides read TGCGCCAGCGTCAACACCGGGGGATTGCCCACAGATACGCAGTATTTT.

This chain uses TRBV5-6 with TRBJ2-5; perhaps TRBD2 as D (7 bases). Germline V gives CDR1 SGHDT, CDR2 YYEEEE. Trimming took off 10 bases at V and 2 bases at J, with 18 bases between the two ends. This CDR3 has 14 amino acids. The CDR3 DNA reads as TGTGCCTCCCTTGGGGGGGGGACACAAGAGACCCAGTACTTC. Translated: CASLGGGTQETQYF.

This clonotype was picked up many times. This chain joins TRBV29-1 and TRBJ2-5; 7 positions agree with TRBD2. Germline V gene sequence: CDR1 SQVTM, CDR2 ANQGSEA. The CDR3 is 15 amino acids. The trim removed 7 bases at V and 2 bases at J, leaving 13 bases unmatched. CDR3 in amino acids: CSGTIWGGSQETQYF. CDR3 in DNA: TGCAGCGGGACGATTTGGGGGGGGTCACAAGAGACCCAGTACTTC.

This clonotype has at least ten counts. The chain couples TRBV20-1 to TRBJ2-1, with 7 bases lining up with TRBD2. The CDR3 consists of 15 residues. CDR1 is DFQATT, CDR2 SNEGSKA, per germline (reference sequence). The V and J ends lost 6 bases and 4 bases, in that order; junction bases with no gene match: 12. CDR3 coding DNA: TGCAGTGCCCAAAAGGCTAGCGGCGGTTACAATGAGCAGTTCTTC. It yields the protein CSAQKASGGYNEQFF.

This clonotype has at least ten counts. CDR3 DNA: TGCAGTGCTAGAGGCCAGGGGAGGTGGACTGAAGCTTTCTTT. This gives the protein CSARGQGRWTEAFF. The gene calls are TRBV20-1 and TRBJ1-1, with D tentatively TRBD1 (6 bases). Between the trimmed V and J ends, which lost 1 base and 5 bases, there was a span of 14 bases. Germline V gives CDR1 DFQATT, CDR2 SNEGSKA (reference sequence). The CDR3 extends over 14 amino acids.

This chain joins TRBV11-2 and TRBJ2-1, with 14 positions matching TRBD2. Trimming at V came to 4 bases and at J to 2 bases, leaving 4 bases not matched to a gene. The V gene's germline CDR1 is SGHAT and CDR2 FQNNGV. The CDR3 sequence is 17 residues long. The CDR3 protein is CASSSGLAGGPYNEQFF. CDR3 nucleotides: TGTGCCAGCAGCTCCGGACTAGCGGGAGGTCCCTACAATGAGCAGTTCTTC.

Ten or more counts support this clonotype. The chain combines TRBV5-4 with TRBJ2-7; 9 bases agree with TRBD1. Germline V gene lookup returns CDR1 SGHNT and CDR2 YYREEE (reference sequence). This CDR3 is 13 amino acids long. V lost 5 bases and J lost 0; bases outside the gene matches: 0. For the CDR3, the DNA is TGTGCCAGCAGGGGACAGGGCTCCTACGAGCAGTACTTC. This codes for CASRGQGSYEQYF.

In this sample, this clonotype turned up many times. J is TRBJ2-7 and V is TRBV20-1; either TRBD1 or TRBD2 may supply D (5 bases each). Trimming left V 1 base short and J 7 bases short, with 20 bases between. This CDR3 region has 15 residues. Germline V gene sequence: CDR1 DFQATT, CDR2 SNEGSKA (reference sequence). This CDR3 is CSARGGSSGLYEQYF. The CDR3, as DNA: TGCAGTGCTAGAGGGGGGTCCTCCGGTTTGTATGAGCAGTACTTC.

In this sample, this clonotype turned up many times. The chain combines TRBV7-2 with TRBJ1-1; no definite D call. V was pared by 5 bases and J by 0 bases, with 13 bases between. Germline V gives CDR1 SGHTA, CDR2 FQGNSA. The CDR3 spans 15 residues. The DNA of the CDR3 is TGTGCCAGCAGCCCGATGCTAAAGATGAACACTGAAGCTTTCTTT. This sequence encodes CASSPMLKMNTEAFF.

V usage is TRBV6-6 and J usage is TRBJ2-4, with TRBD2 as a possible D gene (5 bases). Germline V lookup: CDR1 MNHNY, CDR2 SVGAGI (reference sequence). V lost 0 bases, J lost 0 bases, and 18 bases lay in between. The length of the CDR3 is 19 residues. CDR3 sequence reads: CASSYSTRGEALAKNIQYF. As DNA, the CDR3 is TGTGCCAGCAGTTACTCGACACGGGGTGAAGCCCTAGCCAAAAACATTCAGTACTTC.

This clonotype showed up many times. This chain uses TRBV12-3 or TRBV12-4 with TRBJ2-1; TRBD2 might be the D (6 bases). V was trimmed by 1 base and J by 5 bases, leaving 9 bases between them. The CDR3 runs 14 residues. The CDR3 loop is CASSLGGGDNEQFF. DNA for the CDR3: TGTGCCAGCAGTTTAGGGGGAGGCGACAATGAGCAGTTCTTC.

This clonotype has more than one count but fewer than ten. The V and J genes are TRBV5-1 and TRBJ1-3; 8 bases line up with TRBD1. The V and J ends lost 5 bases and 0 bases, in that order; junction bases with no gene match: 7. The CDR3 totals 16 residues. Per germline, CDR1 SGHRS and CDR2 YFSETQ. The CDR3 protein is CASRRSGTGSGNTIYF. The CDR3 DNA follows: TGCGCCAGCAGGCGAAGCGGGACAGGCTCTGGAAACACCATATATTTT.

This clonotype has at least ten counts. This chain joins TRBV5-1 and TRBJ2-5; D gene uncertain. Deletions cut 2 bases from V and 2 bases from J, with 7 bases between. This CDR3 region has 13 residues. Germline assignment: CDR1 SGHRS and CDR2 YFSETQ. In nucleotides, the CDR3 is TGCGCCAGCAGCTTACAATCTCAAGAGACCCAGTACTTC. Translating it yields CASSLQSQETQYF.

This chain uses TRBV15 with TRBJ2-7; D is unclear. V lost 3 bases and J lost 2, with 11 bases in between. This CDR3 is built from 14 residues. From germline, CDR1 is LNHNV and CDR2 YYDKDF (reference sequence). Here the CDR3 reads CATSSLSQTYEQYF. The CDR3 coding sequence is TGTGCCACCAGCAGCCTTAGCCAAACCTACGAGCAGTACTTC.

This clonotype came up a few times. This sequence joins TRBV29-1 and TRBJ2-1, with D perhaps TRBD2 (5 bases). The length of the CDR3 is 12 residues. Germline assignment: CDR1 SQVTM and CDR2 ANQGSEA. V lost 4 bases and J lost 6, with 10 bases in between. The CDR3, as DNA: TGCAGCGTTGGGTCTAGCAGCAATGAGCAGTTCTTC. Amino acid sequence: CSVGSSSNEQFF.

V is TRBV5-5 and J is TRBJ2-3, with 14 bases lining up with TRBD2. There are 16 residues in the CDR3. Looked up from germline, CDR1 is SGHKS and CDR2 is YYEKEE (reference sequence). The V and J ends lost 4 bases and 6 bases, in that order; junction bases with no gene match: 7. DNA of the CDR3: TGTGCCAGCAGCCGATGGACTAGCGGGAGGAGTGATACGCAGTATTTT. Its protein product is CASSRWTSGRSDTQYF.

In this sample, this clonotype turned up a few times. V is TRBV5-6 and J is TRBJ2-2; 7 positions match TRBD2. There are 16 residues in the CDR3. V dropped 0 bases and J dropped 6; count of bases not matched to a gene: 8. Germline V lookup: CDR1 SGHDT, CDR2 YYEEEE. The CDR3 coding sequence is TGTGCCAGCAGCTTGGGTGGCGGGAGTATTCCCGGGGAGCTGTTTTTT. Translated, it gives CASSLGGGSIPGELFF.

This clonotype appeared a few times. The J gene is TRBJ2-1, the V gene TRBV4-1; 9 bases map to TRBD2. The CDR3 sequence is 17 residues long. Looked up from germline, CDR1 is MGHRA and CDR2 is YSYEKL. The J segment lost 7 bases and the V segment lost 0 bases, leaving 10 bases of the junction unmatched. As DNA, the CDR3 is TGCGCCAGCAGCCAAGATCCGGTCGCGGGAGGGCGAAATGAGCAGTTCTTC. This codes for CASSQDPVAGGRNEQFF.

This clonotype has at least ten counts. CDR3 DNA sequence: TGCAGTGCTAGAGTCGCGACTAGCGGGTACGAGCAGTACTTC. Translated, it gives CSARVATSGYEQYF. The rearrangement joins TRBV20-1 to TRBJ2-7, with 10 bases identical to TRBD2. Germline assignment: CDR1 DFQATT and CDR2 SNEGSKA (reference sequence). The CDR3 length is 14 residues. Trimming removed 1 base from V and 4 bases from J; junction bases left unmatched: 4.

Ten or more counts support this clonotype. The chain recombines TRBV12-3 or TRBV12-4 with TRBJ2-1, with a tentative D call TRBD2 (6 bases). V was cut by 7 bases and J by 5 bases, with 21 bases left in between. The CDR3 runs 16 residues. Written as DNA, the CDR3 is TGTGCCAGCAAAATACCTGGAGGGAGAATCGACAATGAGCAGTTCTTC. Its protein product is CASKIPGGRIDNEQFF.

This clonotype has at least ten counts. The gene calls are TRBV20-1 and TRBJ2-7, with 9 bases fitting TRBD2. Germline CDR1 DFQATT, CDR2 SNEGSKA (reference sequence). The J segment lost 6 bases and the V segment lost 4 bases, leaving 10 bases of the junction unmatched. CDR3 length: 14 amino acids. Written as DNA, the CDR3 is TGCAGTGCTAAAGCGGGTCTAGCGGGACCCGAGCAGTACTTC. This gives the protein CSAKAGLAGPEQYF.

This clonotype was picked up a small number of times. This rearrangement joins TRBV6-1 to TRBJ2-7; a weak D match, TRBD2 (5 bases). The CDR3 covers 15 residues. V lost 8 bases to trimming and J lost 2 bases, with 19 bases between them. Germline assignment: CDR1 MNHNS and CDR2 SASEGT. CDR3 bases: TGTGCCAGCCGAGTTTCTGCGGGCCCCACCTACGAGCAGTACTTC. Translation gives CASRVSAGPTYEQYF.

Notes on this clonotype: A read error may explain this, as a much larger clone is one base away. The V call is TRBV4-1, the J call TRBJ2-4; no definite D call. In germline, CDR1 is MGHRA, CDR2 YSYEKL. This CDR3 comprises 16 residues. CDR3 coding DNA: TGCGCCAGCAGCCAAGATAACAGCATAGCCAAAAACAGTCAGTACTTC. Residues: CASSQDNSIAKNSQYF.

This clonotype has at least ten counts. The V and J genes are TRBV12-3 or TRBV12-4 and TRBJ1-3, with D maybe TRBD1 (5 bases). Trimming shortened V by 2 bases and J by 5 bases, and 13 bases separated the two germline ends. This CDR3 is built from 15 residues. CDR3 bases: TGTGCCAGCAGTTTATATTGGGACCGACGAAACACCATATATTTT. Translation: CASSLYWDRRNTIYF.